This T cell receptor (beta chain) is from a study of monozygotic twins with inflammatory bowel disease. For every sample, eight separate reactions were used to make cDNA. Using TCRalpha and TCRbeta cDNA, the researchers carried out two nested PCRs that lasted roughly 16 and 10 cycles. TCRdb derives one entry per CDR3 protein from the 5' RACE reads, leaving out DNA. Its table lists about 330,000 distinct CDR3 sequences. CDR3 size: 14 residues. Germline V CDR1 and CDR2: MNHEY, SMNVEV (reference sequence). Blood was drawn once per donor, and each sample measured more than 2 ml. The source of this sequence is a human donor with ulcerative colitis or Crohn's disease, or a healthy co-twin of an affected twin (not recorded which). Sequenced material: blood. This chain links TRBV27 with TRBJ1-4. CDR3 loop: CASSFVGLNEKLFF. Drawing the rest from reference TRBV27 and TRBJ1-4, the complete variable domain is EAQVTQNPRYLITVTGKKLTVTCSQNMNHEYMSWYRQDPGLGLRQIYYSMNVEVTDKGDVPEGYKVSRKEKRNFPLILESPSPNQTSLYFCASSFVGLNEKLFFGSGTQLSVL.